The sample holds a few counts of the clone carrying this T cell receptor (beta chain). Its antigen is unidentified. The data are from a study of human T cells and chemical hapten exposure. Study background: Variability of per-sample TCR yields stemmed mainly from small differences in pooled library volume. General study points: After DPC sensitization, TCRs above 1 in 1000 frequency showed no change.

The authors' total RNA extraction used unfractionated whole blood. Original methodology: Counts of TCRs in each sample centred on a median of 95,638 and extended from about 24,000 to 680,000. One entry per CDR3 protein results from TCRdb running MiXCR on the 5' RACE reads. The V and J calls reflect TCRdb's pipeline rather than the authors' work. This table has roughly 120,000 distinct CDR3 sequences, around 20% appearing once. The source of this sequence is a human donor in good health.

In DNA form, the CDR3 reads TGTGCCAGCAGTTTTGGGGACAGGGGGCGAGTCTCTGGAAACACCATATATTTT. Its translation: CASSFGDRGRVSGNTIYF. The V and J genes are TRBV12-3 or TRBV12-4 and TRBJ1-3; 12 bases line up with TRBD1. V lost 3 bases, J lost 0 bases, and 6 bases stayed unmatched. This CDR3 region has 18 residues.